The sequence of this TCR beta chain was determined in a study of cytomegalovirus exposure and HLA in healthy donors. Study-level points and caveats: Later on, an analysis found that several of the most significant clusters appeared to be linked to common viral pathogens, which included parvovirus B19. The authors judged a highly shared variant cluster likely a sequencing artifact.

The V end was cut by 2 bases, the J end by 4 bases, with 15 bases between. Germline CDR1 is ENHRY and CDR2 is SYGVKD. The CDR3 has 15 amino acids. The study ran its PCR with 60 Vbeta and 13 Jbeta primers. The repertoire was sequenced with immunoSEQ multiplex PCR; TCRdb's copy has only in-frame clones and lacks some. The sample lists about 160,000 clones; roughly 84% were seen once. Those who donated were healthy bone marrow donors. Only one count was recorded for this clone. The antigen remains unidentified. V usage is TRBV10-3 and J usage is TRBJ2-7; the D gene is possibly TRBD2 (6 bases). Material for sequencing was PBMCs. The TCR comes from a male donor in good health and CMV-seronegative. The CDR3 DNA follows: TGTGCCATCAGTGAGACGATGGACTATAGGTACGAGCAGTACTTC. It is translated as CAISETMDYRYEQYF.